The T cell receptor (beta chain) described here comes from a study of blood T cell repertoires in COVID-19. Profiling relied on immunoSEQ multiplex PCR, and the TCRdb table lists in-frame clones only, not all of them. This sample carries approximately 200,000 clones, roughly 77% of them seen once, and the ten largest clones take approximately 5.9%. V lost 3 bases, J lost 5 bases, and 8 bases lay in between. There are 13 residues in the CDR3. In germline, CDR1 is DFQATT, CDR2 SNEGSKA (reference sequence). The clonotype comes from a woman aged 40 to 49 with COVID-19, enrolled during active disease. The chain employs TRBV20-1 and TRBJ1-6; weak D call: TRBD1 (5 bases). Sequenced input: peripheral blood. CDR3 amino acids: CSASGANNSPLHF. CDR3 sequence (DNA): TGCAGTGCTAGTGGGGCAAATAATTCACCCCTCCACTTT.